This TCR beta chain emerged from a study of regulatory T cells in long-lasting Graves disease (dated by TCRdb to 2020 to 2022). Background for the entire study: Antithyroid drugs had been taken for less than 3 months by newly diagnosed Graves' disease patients. Peripheral blood TCR sequencing and RNA sequencing compared persistent Graves' disease patients with newly diagnosed Graves' disease patients. The study was registered as a clinical trial and conducted in China. A total of approximately 35 samples were covered by TCR sequencing, comprising roughly 13 persistent and about 20 newly diagnosed Graves' disease patients.

Overall study outcomes, separate from this receptor: The authors noted that the small sample size was a limitation that may lower accuracy. Sequencing and analysis were limited to the TCR beta chain. Only peripheral blood was studied, because thyroid tissue, the primary lesion, was inaccessible. More public clonotypes were shared among persistent patients (roughly 2,900) than among newly diagnosed patients (under 1,000). Persistent Graves' disease patients showed lower TCR Shannon entropy and fewer highly expanded clones than newly diagnosed patients, suggesting clonal expansion.

Only a few counts were recorded for this clonotype. Its antigen is unknown. The input lacks base qualities; no much larger clone sits a single base away. The library relied on multiplex PCR. TCRdb names Illumina HiSeq 4000 as the instrument used. CDR3 regions were amplified by Arm-PCR with iRepertoire HTBI primers to construct TCR beta libraries. Before sequencing, the PCR products went through gel purification. The original pipeline was this. A total of roughly 67 TRBV and 14 TRBJ segments were identified across samples and were used for gene usage analysis of CDR3 amino acid clonotypes. Filtered high-quality paired reads were merged into contigs using COPE and FqMerger. BLAST was used to align contigs to the IMGT TRBV, TRBD and TRBJ reference genes, and CDR3 was defined following IMGT. Any clonotype with a frequency above 0.1% was classified as a highly expanded clone. Shannon entropy served as the measure of repertoire diversity, while the Gini coefficient captured V-J evenness. A clonotype found in more than one individual was treated as public. The public reads were reanalyzed by TCRdb: fastp trimming at Q25, MiXCR alignment, in-frame beta chains only. Under each unique CDR3 protein, matching rows form one entry showing the most common genes and DNA. TCRdb, not the original authors, processed these V and J calls. In all, the sample holds about 470,000 distinct CDR3 sequences, and about 15% of those were seen once. The ten largest clones take up 16% of the sample.

The time point label, read with the paper, signifies: newly diagnosed GD, antithyroid drugs for less than 3 months. For both TCR sequencing and RNA sequencing, RNA was extracted from PBMCs using TRIzol. Graves' disease was diagnosed according to American Thyroid Association guidelines. Recruitment of patients was carried out at an endocrinology department in Xi'an, China. From each patient, 8 to 10 milliliters of peripheral blood was collected into an EDTA anticoagulant tube. Ficoll Paque Plus density gradient separation was used to isolate PBMCs, and no further T cell sorting was done. An Agilent 2100 Bioanalyzer and agarose gel were used to assess RNA quality, and a NanoDrop 2000 was used to measure RNA concentration. This same sample was also taken into another study, of T cells in Graves' hyperthyroidism and ophthalmopathy. As the second publication notes: Graves' hyperthyroidism was defined as stable when no progression to ophthalmopathy occurred over 18 months of follow-up. The hyperthyroidism patients were between 18 and 65 years old and newly diagnosed, with a disease duration of less than 2 months. The study excluded patients with uncontrolled infections, other autoimmune diseases, pregnancy or lactation. Diagnoses were established on the basis of clinical symptoms, serum thyroxine and TRAb, thyroid ultrasound, and orbital computed tomography. The first round of RT-PCR for the TCR CDR3 was performed with the HTBI primer set and the Qiagen OneStep RT-PCR kit. Blood samples also contained most of the expanded thyroid clonotypes (frequency above 0.001), which suggests that blood repertoires may reflect thyroid immune responses. A model built on a 13 V-J signature distinguished ophthalmopathy from stable hyperthyroidism, reaching about 89% sensitivity and 81% to 83% specificity in cross-validation and 80%/75% in testing. In validation, progression to ophthalmopathy was predicted by the model with around 71% sensitivity and roughly 76% specificity, a median of around 5.9 months before onset. A discovery cohort of around 98 patients, 43 with Graves' ophthalmopathy and 55 to 60 with stable Graves' hyperthyroidism, was used to find distinguishing TCR V-J signatures. Prospective prediction of ophthalmopathy was tested in an independent validation cohort of fewer than 20 hyperthyroidism patients and approximately 17 patients who later progressed to ophthalmopathy. For training and testing, the 110 or so patients in the discovery cohort were randomly divided in a 7:3 ratio. The study also compared thyroid tissue and blood T-cell repertoires from roughly 6 Graves' hyperthyroidism patients. After sampling, hyperthyroidism patients received methimazole starting at 30 mg daily, and ophthalmopathy patients received high-dose intravenous methylprednisolone. Libraries were constructed in a second round of multiplex PCR, after which size selection and purification were performed. Libraries were sequenced paired-end with 100 bp reads on an Illumina HiSeq2000. SOAPnuke was used to process the raw data, throwing out any read that contained adapters or uncalled bases, had a mean Phred below 15, or lacked an exact constant-primer or identifier match. High-quality paired reads were merged with COPE v1.2.5, and unique nucleotide sequences were defined as clonotypes. MiTCR v1.1 was used to align clonotypes to the IMGT TRBV, TRBD and TRBJ reference segments. The analysis was restricted to V-J combinations with a frequency above 0.0001, which together covered 98% to 99.2% of the repertoires. A TCS score was defined as the ratio of F50 (clonal expansion) to E x V (chaos), with BLOSUM62-based TCRdist applied between CDR3 peptides within each V-J. Welch's t-statistics and random forest reduced roughly 500 V-J features to 10 to 15, which were used in a naive Bayes classifier (R e1071). Sample size was not statistically predetermined, and blinding of investigators to group allocation was not performed. TCR Vbeta CDR3 sequencing of approximately 140 peripheral blood samples (roughly 43 ophthalmopathy, 75 to 85 hyperthyroidism and roughly 17 progressor patients) is reported in the paper.

This TCR came from a woman aged 30 to 39 with Graves disease. Donor details come from another sample of the same person, matched by shared clones. Material: peripheral blood mononuclear cells (PBMCs), obtained at new diagnosis, from a patient treated with antithyroid drugs.

The sequenced DNA is TGTGCCACCAGTGATTCCGGAGAAGGGACTAAACAGTATTTT. This gives the protein CATSDSGEGTKQYF. The chain employs TRBV24-1 and TRBJ2-3, and 7 bases in between align with TRBD2. Compared with germline, V lacks 2 bases and J lacks 12 bases; bases without a gene match: 10. CDR3 length: 14 amino acids, cysteine to phenylalanine. Only CDR3 DNA is held: 42 bases, read in frame from base 1. The germline V gene specifies KGHDR as CDR1 and SFDVKD as CDR2.